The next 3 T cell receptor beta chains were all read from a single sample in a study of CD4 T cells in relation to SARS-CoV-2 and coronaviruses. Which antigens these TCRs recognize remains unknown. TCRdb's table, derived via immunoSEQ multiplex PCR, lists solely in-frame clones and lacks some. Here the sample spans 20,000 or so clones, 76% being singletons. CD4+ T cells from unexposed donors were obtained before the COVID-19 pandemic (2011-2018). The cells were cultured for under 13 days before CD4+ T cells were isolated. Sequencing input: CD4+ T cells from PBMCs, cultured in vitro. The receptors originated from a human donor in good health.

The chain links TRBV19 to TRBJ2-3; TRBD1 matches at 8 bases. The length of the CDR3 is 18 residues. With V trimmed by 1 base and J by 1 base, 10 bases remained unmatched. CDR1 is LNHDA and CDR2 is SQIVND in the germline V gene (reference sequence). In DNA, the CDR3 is TGTGCCAGTAGTATAGGCTTTCTGACAGGGGTCCGCACAGATACGCAGTATTTT. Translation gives CASSIGFLTGVRTDTQYF.

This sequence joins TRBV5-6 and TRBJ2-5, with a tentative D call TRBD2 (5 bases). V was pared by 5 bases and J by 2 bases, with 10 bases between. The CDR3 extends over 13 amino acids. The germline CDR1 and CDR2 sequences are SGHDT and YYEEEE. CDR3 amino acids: CASSTGSQETQYF. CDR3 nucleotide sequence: TGTGCCAGCAGTACTGGGAGTCAAGAGACCCAGTACTTC.

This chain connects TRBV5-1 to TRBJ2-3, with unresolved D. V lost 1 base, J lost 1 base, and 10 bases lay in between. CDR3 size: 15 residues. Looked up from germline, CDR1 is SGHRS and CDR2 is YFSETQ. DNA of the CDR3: TGCGCCAGCAGCTTGAGGAGCATGGGCACAGATACGCAGTATTTT. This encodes CASSLRSMGTDTQYF. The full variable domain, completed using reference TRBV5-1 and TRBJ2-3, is KAGVTQTPRYLIKTRGQQVTLSCSPISGHRSVSWYQQTPGQGLQFLFEYFSETQRNKGNFPGRFSGRQFSNSRSEMNVSTLELGDSALYLCASSLRSMGTDTQYFGPGTRLTVL.